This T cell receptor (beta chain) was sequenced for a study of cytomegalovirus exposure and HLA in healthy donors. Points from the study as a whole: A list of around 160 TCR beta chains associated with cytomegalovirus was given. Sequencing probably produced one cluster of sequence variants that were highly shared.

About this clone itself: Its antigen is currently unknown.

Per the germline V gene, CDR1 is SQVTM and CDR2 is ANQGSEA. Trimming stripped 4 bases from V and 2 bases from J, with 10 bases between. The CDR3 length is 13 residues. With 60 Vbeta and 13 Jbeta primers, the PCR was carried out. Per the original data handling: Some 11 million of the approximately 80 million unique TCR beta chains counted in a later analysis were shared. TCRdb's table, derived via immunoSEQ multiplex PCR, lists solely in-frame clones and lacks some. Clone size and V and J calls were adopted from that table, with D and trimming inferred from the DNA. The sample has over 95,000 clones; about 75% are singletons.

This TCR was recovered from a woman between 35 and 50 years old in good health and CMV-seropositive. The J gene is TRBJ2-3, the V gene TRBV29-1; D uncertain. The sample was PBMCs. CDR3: CSVGLRSTDTQYF. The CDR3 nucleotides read TGCAGCGTTGGACTGAGATCCACAGATACGCAGTATTTT.